This record concerns one T cell receptor beta chain sequence. Its antigen is unidentified. This PCR relied on a set of 60 Vbeta primers and 13 Jbeta primers. Clones were sequenced by immunoSEQ multiplex PCR, and TCRdb holds only the in-frame ones, with some missing. The sample totals fewer than 250,000 clones. There are 14 residues in the CDR3. Germline CDR1 reads SGHDT; CDR2 reads YYEEEE. The V segment lost 4 bases and the J segment 4 bases; nucleotides outside the gene matches: 5. The sample belongs to a study of cytomegalovirus exposure and HLA in healthy donors. Study outcomes and limitations: 87-base-pair reads could not separate some V segments, including TRBV6-2 and TRBV6-3.

The receptor was isolated from a woman in her 30s in good health and CMV-seropositive. The sample taken for sequencing was PBMCs. This chain connects TRBV5-6 to TRBJ1-5, with 7 bases aligning to TRBD1. The CDR3 nucleotides are TGTGCCAGCAGCCGACTGGACAGGAATCAGCCCCAGCATTTT. Translation gives CASSRLDRNQPQHF.